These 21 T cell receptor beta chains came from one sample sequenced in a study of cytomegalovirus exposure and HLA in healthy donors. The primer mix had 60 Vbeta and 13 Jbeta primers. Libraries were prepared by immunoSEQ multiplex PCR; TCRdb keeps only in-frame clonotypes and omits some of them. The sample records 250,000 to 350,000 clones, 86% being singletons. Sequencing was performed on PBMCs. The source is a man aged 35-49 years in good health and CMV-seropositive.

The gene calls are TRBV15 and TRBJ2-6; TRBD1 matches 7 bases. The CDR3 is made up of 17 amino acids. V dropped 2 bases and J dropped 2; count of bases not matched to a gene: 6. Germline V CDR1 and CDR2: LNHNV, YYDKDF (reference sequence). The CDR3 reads CATSRYPGGAGANVLTF. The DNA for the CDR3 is TGTGCCACCAGCAGATACCCAGGGGGTGCTGGGGCCAACGTCCTGACTTTC.

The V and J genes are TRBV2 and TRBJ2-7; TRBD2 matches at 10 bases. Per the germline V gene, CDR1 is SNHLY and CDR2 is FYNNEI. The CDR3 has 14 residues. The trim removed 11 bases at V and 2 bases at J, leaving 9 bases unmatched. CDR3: CAGDTSGVPYEQYF. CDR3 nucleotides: TGTGCCGGGGACACTAGCGGGGTACCCTACGAGCAGTACTTC. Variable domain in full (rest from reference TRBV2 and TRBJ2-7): EPEVTQTPSHQVTQMGQEVILRCVPISNHLYFYWYRQILGQKVEFLVSFYNNEISEKSEIFDDQFSVERPDGSNFTLKIRSTKLEDSAMYFCAGDTSGVPYEQYFGPGTRLTVT.

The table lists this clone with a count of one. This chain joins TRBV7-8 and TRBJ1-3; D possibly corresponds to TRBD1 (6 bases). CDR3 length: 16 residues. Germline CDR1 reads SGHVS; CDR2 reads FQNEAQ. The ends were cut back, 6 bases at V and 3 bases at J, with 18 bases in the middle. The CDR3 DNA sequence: TGTGCCAGCAGTTCGCGTCGGGGGGCAGATGGAAACACCATATATTTT. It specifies CASSSRRGADGNTIYF.

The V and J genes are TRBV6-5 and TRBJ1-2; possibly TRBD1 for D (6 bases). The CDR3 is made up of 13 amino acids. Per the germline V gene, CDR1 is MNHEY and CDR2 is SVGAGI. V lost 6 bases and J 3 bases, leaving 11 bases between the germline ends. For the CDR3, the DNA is TGTGCCAGCAGACCACAGGGTCACTATGGCTACACCTTC. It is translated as CASRPQGHYGYTF.

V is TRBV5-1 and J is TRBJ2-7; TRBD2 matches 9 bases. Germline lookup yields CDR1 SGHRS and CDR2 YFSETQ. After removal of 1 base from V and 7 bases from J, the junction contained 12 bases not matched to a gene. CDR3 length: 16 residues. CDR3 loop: CASSLRGASGMSEQYF. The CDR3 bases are TGCGCCAGCAGCTTGCGAGGGGCTAGCGGGATGAGTGAGCAGTACTTC.

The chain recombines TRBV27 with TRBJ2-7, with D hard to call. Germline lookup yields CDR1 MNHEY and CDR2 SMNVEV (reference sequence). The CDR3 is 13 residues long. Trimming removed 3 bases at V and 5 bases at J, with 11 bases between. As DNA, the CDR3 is TGTGCCAGCAGTTTTCCTCCTTTCCACGAGCAGTACTTC. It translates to CASSFPPFHEQYF.

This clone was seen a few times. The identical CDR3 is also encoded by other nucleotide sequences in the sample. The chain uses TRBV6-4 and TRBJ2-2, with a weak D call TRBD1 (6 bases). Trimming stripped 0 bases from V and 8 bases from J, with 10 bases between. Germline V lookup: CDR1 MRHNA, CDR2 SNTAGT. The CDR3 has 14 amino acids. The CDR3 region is CASSDSDRRGELFF. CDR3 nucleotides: TGTGCCAGCAGTGACTCGGACAGACGGGGGGAGCTGTTTTTT.

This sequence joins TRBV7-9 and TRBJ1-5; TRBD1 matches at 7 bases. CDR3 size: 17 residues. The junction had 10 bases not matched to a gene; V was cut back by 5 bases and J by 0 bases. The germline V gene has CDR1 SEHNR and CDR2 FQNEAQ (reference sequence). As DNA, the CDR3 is TGTGCCAGCAGCCCCGGGACAGCCCCGAATAGCAATCAGCCCCAGCATTTT. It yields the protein CASSPGTAPNSNQPQHF.

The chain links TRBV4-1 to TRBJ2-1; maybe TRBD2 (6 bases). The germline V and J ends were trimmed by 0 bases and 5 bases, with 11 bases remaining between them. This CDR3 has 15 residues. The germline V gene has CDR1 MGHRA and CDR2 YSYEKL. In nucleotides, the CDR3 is TGCGCCAGCAGCCAAGAGACTAGGGTTGACAATGAGCAGTTCTTC. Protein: CASSQETRVDNEQFF.

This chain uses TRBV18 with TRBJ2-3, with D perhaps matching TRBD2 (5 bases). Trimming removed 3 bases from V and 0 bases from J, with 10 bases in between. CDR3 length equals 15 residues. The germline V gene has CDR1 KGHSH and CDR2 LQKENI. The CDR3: CASSPPGSSTDTQYF. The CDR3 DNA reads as TGTGCCAGCTCACCTCCGGGATCAAGCACAGATACGCAGTATTTT.

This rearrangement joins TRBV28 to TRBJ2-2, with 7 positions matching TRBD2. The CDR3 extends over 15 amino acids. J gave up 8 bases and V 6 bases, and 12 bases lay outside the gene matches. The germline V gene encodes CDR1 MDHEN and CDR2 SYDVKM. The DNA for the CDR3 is TGTGCCAGCAGCCCTGGGACTACCAGTAGGGGGGAGCTGTTTTTT. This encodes CASSPGTTSRGELFF.

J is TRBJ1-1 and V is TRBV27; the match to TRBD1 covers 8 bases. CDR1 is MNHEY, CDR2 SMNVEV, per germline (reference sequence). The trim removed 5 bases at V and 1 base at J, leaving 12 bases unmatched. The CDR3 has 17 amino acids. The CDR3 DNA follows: TGTGCCAGCAGTCCCCAGAGATCGACAGGGGAGAACACTGAAGCTTTCTTT. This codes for CASSPQRSTGENTEAFF.

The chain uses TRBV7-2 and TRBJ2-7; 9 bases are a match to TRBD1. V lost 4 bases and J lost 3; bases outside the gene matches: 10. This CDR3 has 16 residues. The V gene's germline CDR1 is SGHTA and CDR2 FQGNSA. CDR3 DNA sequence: TGTGCCAGCAGCTCTGTTGGGACAGGGATCAACTACGAGCAGTACTTC. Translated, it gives CASSSVGTGINYEQYF.

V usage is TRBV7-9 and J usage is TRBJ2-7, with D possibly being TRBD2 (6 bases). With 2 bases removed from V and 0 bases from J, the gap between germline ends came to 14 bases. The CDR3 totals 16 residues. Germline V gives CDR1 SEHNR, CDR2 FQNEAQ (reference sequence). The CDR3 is CASSLSFGGNSYEQYF. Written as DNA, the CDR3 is TGTGCCAGCAGCTTATCTTTTGGGGGGAACTCCTACGAGCAGTACTTC.

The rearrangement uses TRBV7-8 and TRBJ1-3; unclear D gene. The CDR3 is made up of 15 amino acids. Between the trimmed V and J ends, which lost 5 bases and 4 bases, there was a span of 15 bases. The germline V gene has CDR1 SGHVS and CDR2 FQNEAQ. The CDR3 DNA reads TGTGCCAGCAGCCCGCGGGGAGCGTCCGGAAACACCATATATTTT. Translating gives CASSPRGASGNTIYF.

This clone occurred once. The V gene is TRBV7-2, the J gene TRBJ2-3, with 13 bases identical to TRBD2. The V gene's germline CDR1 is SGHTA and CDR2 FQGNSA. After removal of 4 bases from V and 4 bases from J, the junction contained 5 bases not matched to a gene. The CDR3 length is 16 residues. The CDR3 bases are TGTGCCAGCAGCTGGACTAGCGGGAGAGGTTCAGATACGCAGTATTTT. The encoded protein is CASSWTSGRGSDTQYF.

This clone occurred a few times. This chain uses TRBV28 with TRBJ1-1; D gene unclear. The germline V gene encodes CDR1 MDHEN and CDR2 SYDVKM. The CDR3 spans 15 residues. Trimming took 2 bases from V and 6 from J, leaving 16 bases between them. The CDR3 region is CASSLLGGKVAEAFF. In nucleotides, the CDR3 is TGTGCCAGCAGTTTACTAGGAGGGAAGGTCGCTGAAGCTTTCTTT.

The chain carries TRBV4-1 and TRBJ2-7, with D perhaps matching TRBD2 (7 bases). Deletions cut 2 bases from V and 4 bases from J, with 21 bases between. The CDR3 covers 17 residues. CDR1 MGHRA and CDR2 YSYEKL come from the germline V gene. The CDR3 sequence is CASSQTLPGTTGYEQYF. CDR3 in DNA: TGCGCCAGCAGCCAAACACTCCCCGGGACTACAGGGTACGAGCAGTACTTC.

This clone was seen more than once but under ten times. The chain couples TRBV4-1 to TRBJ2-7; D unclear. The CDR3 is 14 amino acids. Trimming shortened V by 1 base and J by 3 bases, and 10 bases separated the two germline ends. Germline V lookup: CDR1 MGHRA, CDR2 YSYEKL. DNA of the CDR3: TGCGCCAGCAGCCAAGTGCGCACCGGCTACGAGCAGTACTTC. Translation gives CASSQVRTGYEQYF.

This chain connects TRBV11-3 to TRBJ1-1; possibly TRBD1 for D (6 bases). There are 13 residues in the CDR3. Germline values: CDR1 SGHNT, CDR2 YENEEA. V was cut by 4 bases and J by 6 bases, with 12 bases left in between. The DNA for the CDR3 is TGTGCCAGCAGCTCCGGGACACTATCTGAAGCTTTCTTT. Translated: CASSSGTLSEAFF.

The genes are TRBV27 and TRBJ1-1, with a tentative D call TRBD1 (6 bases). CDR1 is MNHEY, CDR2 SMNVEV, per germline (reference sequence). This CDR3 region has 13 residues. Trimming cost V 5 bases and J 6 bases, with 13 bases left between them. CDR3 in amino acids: CASSKQGAAEAFF. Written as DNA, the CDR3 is TGTGCCAGCAGTAAACAGGGTGCGGCTGAAGCTTTCTTT.